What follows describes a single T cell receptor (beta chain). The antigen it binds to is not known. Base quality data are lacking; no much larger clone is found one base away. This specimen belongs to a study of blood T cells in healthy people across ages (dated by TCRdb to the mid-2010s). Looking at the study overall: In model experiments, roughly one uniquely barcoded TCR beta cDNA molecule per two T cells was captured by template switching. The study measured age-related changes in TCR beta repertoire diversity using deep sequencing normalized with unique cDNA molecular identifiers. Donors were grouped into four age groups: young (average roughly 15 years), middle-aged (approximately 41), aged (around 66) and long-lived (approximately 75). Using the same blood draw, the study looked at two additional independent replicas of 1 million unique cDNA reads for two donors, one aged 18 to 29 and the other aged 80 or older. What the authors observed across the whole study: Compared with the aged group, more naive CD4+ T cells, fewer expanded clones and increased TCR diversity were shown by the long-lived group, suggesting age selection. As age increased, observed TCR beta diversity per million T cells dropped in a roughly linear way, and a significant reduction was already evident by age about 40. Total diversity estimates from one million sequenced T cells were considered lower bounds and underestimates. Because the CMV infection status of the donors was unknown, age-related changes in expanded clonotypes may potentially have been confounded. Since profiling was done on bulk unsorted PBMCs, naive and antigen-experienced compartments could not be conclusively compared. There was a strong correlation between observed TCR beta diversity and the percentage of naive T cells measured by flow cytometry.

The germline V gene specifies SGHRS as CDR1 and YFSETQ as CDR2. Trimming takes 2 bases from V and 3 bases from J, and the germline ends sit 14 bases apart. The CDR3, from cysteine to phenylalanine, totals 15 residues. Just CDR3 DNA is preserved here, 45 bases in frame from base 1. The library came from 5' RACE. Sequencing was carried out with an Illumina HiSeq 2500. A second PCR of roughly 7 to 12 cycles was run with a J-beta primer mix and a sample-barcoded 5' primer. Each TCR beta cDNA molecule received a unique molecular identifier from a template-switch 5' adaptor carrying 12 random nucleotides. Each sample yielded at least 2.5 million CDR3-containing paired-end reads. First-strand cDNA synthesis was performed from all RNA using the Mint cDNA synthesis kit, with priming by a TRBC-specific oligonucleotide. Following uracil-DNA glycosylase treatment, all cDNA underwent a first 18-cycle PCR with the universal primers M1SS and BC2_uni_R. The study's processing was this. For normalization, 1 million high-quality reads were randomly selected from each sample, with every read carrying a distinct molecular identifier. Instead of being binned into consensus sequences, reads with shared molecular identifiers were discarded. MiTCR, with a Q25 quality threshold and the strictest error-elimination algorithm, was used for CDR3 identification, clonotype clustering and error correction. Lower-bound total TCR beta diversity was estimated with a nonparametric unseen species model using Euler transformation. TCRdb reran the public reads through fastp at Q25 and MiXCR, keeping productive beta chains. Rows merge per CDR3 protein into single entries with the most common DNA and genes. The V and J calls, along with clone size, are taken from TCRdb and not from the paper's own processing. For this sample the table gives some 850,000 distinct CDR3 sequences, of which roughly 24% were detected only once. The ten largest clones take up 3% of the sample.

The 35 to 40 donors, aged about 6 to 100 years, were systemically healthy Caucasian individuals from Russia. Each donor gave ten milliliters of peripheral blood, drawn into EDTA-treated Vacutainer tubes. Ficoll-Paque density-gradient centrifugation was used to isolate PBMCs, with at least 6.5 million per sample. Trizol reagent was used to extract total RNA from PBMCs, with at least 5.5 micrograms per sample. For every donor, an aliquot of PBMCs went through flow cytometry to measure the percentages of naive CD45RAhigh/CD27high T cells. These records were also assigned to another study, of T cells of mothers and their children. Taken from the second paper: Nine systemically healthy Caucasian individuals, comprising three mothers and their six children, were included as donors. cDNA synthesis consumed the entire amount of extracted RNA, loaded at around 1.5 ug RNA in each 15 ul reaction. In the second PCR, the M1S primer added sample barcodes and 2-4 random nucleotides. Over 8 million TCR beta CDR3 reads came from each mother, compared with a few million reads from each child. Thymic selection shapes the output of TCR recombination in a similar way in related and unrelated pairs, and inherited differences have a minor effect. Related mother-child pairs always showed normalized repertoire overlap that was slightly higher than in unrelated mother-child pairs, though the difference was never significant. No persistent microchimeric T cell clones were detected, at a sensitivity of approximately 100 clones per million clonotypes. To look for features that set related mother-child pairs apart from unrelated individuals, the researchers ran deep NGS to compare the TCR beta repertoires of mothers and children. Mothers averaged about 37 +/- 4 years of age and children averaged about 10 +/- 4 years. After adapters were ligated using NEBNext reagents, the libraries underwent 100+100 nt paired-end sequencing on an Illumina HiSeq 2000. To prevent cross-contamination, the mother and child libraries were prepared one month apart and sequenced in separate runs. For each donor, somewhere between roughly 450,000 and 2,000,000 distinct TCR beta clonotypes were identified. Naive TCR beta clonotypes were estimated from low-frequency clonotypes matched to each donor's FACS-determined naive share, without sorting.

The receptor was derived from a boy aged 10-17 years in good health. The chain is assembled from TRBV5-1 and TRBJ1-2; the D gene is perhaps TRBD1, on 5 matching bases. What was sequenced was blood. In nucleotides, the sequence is TGCGCCAGCAGCTTAAGGGGAAGAGGGGACTATGGCTACACCTTC. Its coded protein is CASSLRGRGDYGYTF.